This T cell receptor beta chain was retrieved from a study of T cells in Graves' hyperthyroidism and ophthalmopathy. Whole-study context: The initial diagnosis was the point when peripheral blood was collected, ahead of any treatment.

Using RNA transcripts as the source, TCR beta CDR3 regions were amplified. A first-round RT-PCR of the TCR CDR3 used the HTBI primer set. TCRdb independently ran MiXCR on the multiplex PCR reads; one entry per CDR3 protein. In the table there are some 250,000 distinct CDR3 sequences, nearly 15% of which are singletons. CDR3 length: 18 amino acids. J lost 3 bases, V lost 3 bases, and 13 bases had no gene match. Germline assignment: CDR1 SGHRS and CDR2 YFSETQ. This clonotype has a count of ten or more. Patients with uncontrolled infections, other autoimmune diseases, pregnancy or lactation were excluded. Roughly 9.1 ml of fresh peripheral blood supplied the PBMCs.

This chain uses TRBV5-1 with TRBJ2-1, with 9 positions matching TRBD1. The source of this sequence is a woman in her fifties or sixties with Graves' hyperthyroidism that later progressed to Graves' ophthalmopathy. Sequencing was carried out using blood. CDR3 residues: CASSSKIVGQGFYNEQFF. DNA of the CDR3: TGCGCCAGCAGCTCCAAAATTGTCGGACAGGGGTTCTACAATGAGCAGTTCTTC.